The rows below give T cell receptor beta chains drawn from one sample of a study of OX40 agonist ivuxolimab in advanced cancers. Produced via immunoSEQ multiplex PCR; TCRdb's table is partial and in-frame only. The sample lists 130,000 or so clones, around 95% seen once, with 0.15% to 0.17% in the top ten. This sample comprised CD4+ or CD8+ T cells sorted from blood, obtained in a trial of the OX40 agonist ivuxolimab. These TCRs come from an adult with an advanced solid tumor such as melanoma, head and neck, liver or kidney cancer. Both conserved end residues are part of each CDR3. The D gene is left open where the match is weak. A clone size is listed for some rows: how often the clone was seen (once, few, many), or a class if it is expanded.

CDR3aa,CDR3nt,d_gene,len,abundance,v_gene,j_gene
CATQSRVYEQFF,TGTGCCACCCAGAGCAGGGTCTATGAGCAGTTCTTC,-,12,-,TRBV6-1,TRBJ2-1
CASSLDVKETQYF,TGCGCCAGCAGCTTGGACGTTAAAGAGACCCAGTACTTC,-,13,-,TRBV5-1,TRBJ2-5
CASSLFQGPYNSPLHF,TGTGCCAGCAGTTTATTTCAGGGACCTTATAATTCACCCCTCCACTTT,-,16,-,TRBV27,TRBJ1-6
CASSPTGFGYTF,TGTGCCAGCAGCCCTACAGGGTTTGGCTACACCTTC,-,12,-,TRBV7-2,TRBJ1-2
CASSEAGGYGYTF,TGCGCCAGCAGTGAAGCGGGCGGCTATGGCTACACCTTC,-,13,-,TRBV10-1,TRBJ1-2
CATSRMTRGNEQFF,TGTGCCACCAGCAGGATGACGCGGGGGAATGAGCAGTTCTTC,TRBD2,14,-,TRBV15,TRBJ2-1
CASSRGDTDTQYF,TGCGCCAGCAGCCGGGGAGACACAGATACGCAGTATTTT,-,13,-,TRBV5-1,TRBJ2-3
CASSSEASEGETQYF,TGTGCCAGCAGCTCCGAGGCTAGCGAGGGCGAGACCCAGTACTTC,-,15,-,TRBV7-7,TRBJ2-5
CASSPLTGNQPQHF,TGTGCCAGCAGTCCCTTAACAGGGAACCAGCCCCAGCATTTT,-,14,-,TRBV27,TRBJ1-5
CASSLLGILNTEAFF,TGTGCCAGCAGCTTATTAGGGATTTTGAACACTGAAGCTTTCTTT,-,15,-,TRBV7-2,TRBJ1-1
CASSISHREEDSHEKLFF,TGTGCCAGCAGCATAAGTCATAGGGAAGAGGACAGCCATGAAAAACTGTTTTTT,-,18,-,TRBV21-1,TRBJ1-4
CASSQNRPGGYTF,TGCGCCAGCAGCCAAAACCGACCTGGCGGCTACACCTTC,-,13,-,TRBV4-1,TRBJ1-2
CASSLTAGQETQYF,TGCGCCAGCAGCTTAACCGCAGGGCAAGAGACCCAGTACTTC,-,14,-,TRBV5-1,TRBJ2-5
CASTVSRSNTEAFF,TGCGCCAGCACCGTTAGTAGATCAAACACTGAAGCTTTCTTT,-,14,few,TRBV10-2,TRBJ1-1
CASSIAGTQGQETQYF,TGTGCCAGTAGTATAGCAGGGACCCAGGGCCAAGAGACCCAGTACTTC,-,16,-,TRBV19,TRBJ2-5
CASSLLPGQGYNEQFF,TGTGCCAGCTCACTTCTACCGGGACAGGGCTACAATGAGCAGTTCTTC,TRBD1,16,-,TRBV18,TRBJ2-1
CASSRGDPSAYEQYF,TGTGCCAGTAGCCGAGGGGACCCATCGGCCTACGAGCAGTACTTC,-,15,-,TRBV19,TRBJ2-7
CASSQDQGREQYF,TGTGCCAGCAGCCAAGATCAGGGTCGGGAGCAGTACTTC,-,13,-,TRBV4-2,TRBJ2-7
CASSLGLQGGSGNTIYF,TGCGCCAGCAGCTTGGGGCTACAGGGGGGCTCTGGAAACACCATATATTTT,TRBD1,17,-,TRBV5-1,TRBJ1-3
CASRSGRDRNSPLHF,TGTGCCAGCAGGTCTGGCCGGGACAGGAATTCACCCCTCCACTTT,TRBD1,15,-,TRBV7-8,TRBJ1-6
CASIKDRGNQPQHF,TGTGCCAGCATCAAAGACAGGGGGAATCAGCCCCAGCATTTT,TRBD1,14,-,TRBV2,TRBJ1-5
CASSPPSGTSGREQFF,TGTGCCAGCTCACCACCGTCCGGGACTAGCGGGAGGGAGCAGTTCTTC,TRBD2,16,-,TRBV18,TRBJ2-1
CASSQAGVNTGELFF,TGTGCCAGTAGTCAAGCGGGAGTCAACACCGGGGAGCTGTTTTTT,TRBD2,15,-,TRBV19,TRBJ2-2
CASIRTGTAYGYTF,TGTGCCAGTATACGGACCGGGACGGCCTATGGCTACACCTTC,-,14,-,TRBV19,TRBJ1-2
CASSWTSGYSGNTIYF,TGTGCCAGCAGCTGGACCTCAGGGTACTCTGGAAACACCATATATTTT,-,16,-,TRBV5-6,TRBJ1-3
CASSIQGPVGNEQFF,TGTGCCAGTAGTATACAGGGGCCTGTGGGGAATGAGCAGTTCTTC,-,15,-,TRBV19,TRBJ2-1
CASSWGWRRSGKQETQYF,TGCGCCAGCAGCTGGGGTTGGCGTAGGTCAGGAAAACAAGAGACCCAGTACTTC,-,18,once,TRBV5-1,TRBJ2-5
CASSPRQGAVGQETQYF,TGTGCCAGCAGCCCCCGACAGGGGGCGGTGGGGCAAGAGACCCAGTACTTC,TRBD1,17,-,TRBV9,TRBJ2-5
CASSDYSMNTEAFF,TGTGCCAGCAGTGATTACAGCATGAACACTGAAGCTTTCTTT,-,14,-,TRBV25-1,TRBJ1-1
CASSLAWGGKNTEAFF,TGTGCCAGCAGCTTGGCCTGGGGCGGAAAGAACACTGAAGCTTTCTTT,-,16,-,TRBV5-4,TRBJ1-1
CASSSTFSGTYQQYF,TGTGCCAGCAGCTCCACCTTCTCGGGGACGTACCAGCAGTACTTC,-,15,-,TRBV5-4,TRBJ2-7
CASSLTRSDGYTF,TGTGCCAGCAGCCTTACACGCTCCGATGGCTACACCTTC,-,13,once,TRBV27,TRBJ1-2
CASSLGTGVGSNQPQHF,TGTGCCAGCAGCTTAGGTACAGGGGTAGGAAGCAATCAGCCCCAGCATTTT,TRBD1,17,-,TRBV7-8,TRBJ1-5
CASSSQRTGLAKNIQYF,TGTGCCAGCAGCTCTCAAAGGACAGGGTTGGCCAAAAACATTCAGTACTTC,TRBD1,17,-,TRBV11-3,TRBJ2-4
CAISEVSTSGDNEQFF,TGTGCCATCAGTGAGGTTTCGACTAGCGGGGACAATGAGCAGTTCTTC,TRBD2,16,-,TRBV10-3,TRBJ2-1
CASRRTTYNEQFF,TGTGCCAGCAGACGGACGACCTACAATGAGCAGTTCTTC,-,13,-,TRBV5-6,TRBJ2-1
CASSEGNRGLTEAFF,TGTGCCAGCAGTGAAGGGAACAGGGGGCTGACTGAAGCTTTCTTT,TRBD1,15,-,TRBV25-1,TRBJ1-1
CASSSGTFSSYEQYF,TGTGCCAGCAGCTCAGGAACGTTTAGCTCCTACGAGCAGTACTTC,-,15,-,TRBV5-7,TRBJ2-7
CASSSELGRGLSNEQFF,TGTGCCAGCAGCTCCGAGTTAGGCAGGGGGCTTAGCAATGAGCAGTTCTTC,TRBD1,17,-,TRBV7-9,TRBJ2-1
CASRNQQGTHYEQYF,TGTGCCAGCAGAAATCAACAGGGGACGCACTACGAGCAGTACTTC,TRBD1,15,-,TRBV6-6,TRBJ2-7